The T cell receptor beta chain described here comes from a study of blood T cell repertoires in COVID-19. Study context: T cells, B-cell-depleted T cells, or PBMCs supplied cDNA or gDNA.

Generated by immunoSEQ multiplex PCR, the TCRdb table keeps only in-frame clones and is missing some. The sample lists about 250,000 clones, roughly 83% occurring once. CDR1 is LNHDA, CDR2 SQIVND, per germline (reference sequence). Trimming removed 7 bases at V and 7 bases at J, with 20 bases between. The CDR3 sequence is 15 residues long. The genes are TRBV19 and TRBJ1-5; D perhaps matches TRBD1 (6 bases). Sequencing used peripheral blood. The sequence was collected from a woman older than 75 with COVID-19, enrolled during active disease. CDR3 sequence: CASTADRGRGQPQHF. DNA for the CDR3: TGTGCCAGTACGGCGGACAGAGGACGAGGCCAGCCCCAGCATTTT.